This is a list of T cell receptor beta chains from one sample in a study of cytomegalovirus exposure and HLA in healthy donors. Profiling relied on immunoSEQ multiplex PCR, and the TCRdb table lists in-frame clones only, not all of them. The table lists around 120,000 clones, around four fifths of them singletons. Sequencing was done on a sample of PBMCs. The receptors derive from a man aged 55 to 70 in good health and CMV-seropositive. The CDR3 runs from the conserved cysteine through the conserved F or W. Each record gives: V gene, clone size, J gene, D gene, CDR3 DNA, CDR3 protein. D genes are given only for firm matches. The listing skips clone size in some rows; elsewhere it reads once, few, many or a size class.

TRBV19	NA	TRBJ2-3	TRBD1	TGTGCCAGTAGGGGGACAGGGGCCCGCTTGACAGATACGCAGTATTTT	CASRGTGARLTDTQYF
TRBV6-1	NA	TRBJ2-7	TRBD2	TGTGCCAGCACCATAGAACTAGCGGGGGGTGGCGAGCAGTACTTC	CASTIELAGGGEQYF
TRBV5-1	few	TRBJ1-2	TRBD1	TGCGCCAGCAGGATACTGGGACAGGGATTATACACCTTC	CASRILGQGLYTF
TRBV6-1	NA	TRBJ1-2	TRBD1	TGTGCCAGCAGTGAAGCTTGGCAGGGGGCAGGCGGAGGCTACACCTTC	CASSEAWQGAGGGYTF
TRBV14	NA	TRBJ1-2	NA	TGTGCCAGCAGCCAGGCCAGGCTGGGTCCTCACTATGGCTACACCTTC	CASSQARLGPHYGYTF
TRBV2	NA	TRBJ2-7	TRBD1	TGTGCCAGCACCGAGGGGACAGGAGCCTACGAGCAGTACTTC	CASTEGTGAYEQYF
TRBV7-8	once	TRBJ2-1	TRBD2	TGTGCCAGCAGCCCCTACGCGGTAGCGGGAGGCAATGAGCAGTTCTTC	CASSPYAVAGGNEQFF
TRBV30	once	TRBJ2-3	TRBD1	TGTGCCTGGTCTGACAGGGGGCAAAGAGATACGCAGTATTTT	CAWSDRGQRDTQYF
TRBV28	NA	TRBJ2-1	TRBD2	TGTGCCAGCAGTTTAAGGACTAGCGGGAGAAATGAGCAGTTCTTC	CASSLRTSGRNEQFF
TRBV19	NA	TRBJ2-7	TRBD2	TGTGCCAGTAGTAAGTTGGCAGCGGGGTCCTACGAGCAGTACTTC	CASSKLAAGSYEQYF
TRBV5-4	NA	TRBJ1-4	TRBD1	TGTGCCAGCAGCTCGACCGGGACAGGGTTAGAAAAACTGTTTTTT	CASSSTGTGLEKLFF